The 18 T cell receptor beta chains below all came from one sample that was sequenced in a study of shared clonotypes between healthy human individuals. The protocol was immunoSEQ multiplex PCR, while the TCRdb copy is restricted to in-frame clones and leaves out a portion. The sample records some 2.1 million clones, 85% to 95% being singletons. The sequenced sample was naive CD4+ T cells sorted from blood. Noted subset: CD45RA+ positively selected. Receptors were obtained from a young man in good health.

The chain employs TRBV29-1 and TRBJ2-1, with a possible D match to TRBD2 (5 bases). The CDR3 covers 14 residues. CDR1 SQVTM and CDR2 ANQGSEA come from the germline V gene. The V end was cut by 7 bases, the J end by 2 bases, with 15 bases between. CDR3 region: CSALAGSPYNEQFF. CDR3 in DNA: TGCAGCGCCTTGGCGGGCTCACCCTACAATGAGCAGTTCTTC.

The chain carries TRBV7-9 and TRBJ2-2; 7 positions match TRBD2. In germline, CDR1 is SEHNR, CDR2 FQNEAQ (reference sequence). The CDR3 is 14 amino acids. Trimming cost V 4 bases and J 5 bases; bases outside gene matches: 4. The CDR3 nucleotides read TGTGCCAGCAGCTATCGAGCGGGGACCGGGGAGCTGTTTTTT. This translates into CASSYRAGTGELFF.

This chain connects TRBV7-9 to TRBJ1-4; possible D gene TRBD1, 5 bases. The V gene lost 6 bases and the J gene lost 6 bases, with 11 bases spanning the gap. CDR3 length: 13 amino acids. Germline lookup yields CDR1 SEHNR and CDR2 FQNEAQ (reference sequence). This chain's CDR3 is CASSQGKDEKLFF. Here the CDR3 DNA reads TGTGCCAGCAGTCAGGGCAAGGATGAAAAACTGTTTTTT.

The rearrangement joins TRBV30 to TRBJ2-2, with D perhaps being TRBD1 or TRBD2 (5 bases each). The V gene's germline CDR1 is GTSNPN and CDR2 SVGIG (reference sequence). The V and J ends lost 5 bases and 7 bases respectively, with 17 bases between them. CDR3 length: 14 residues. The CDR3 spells CAWGIRGLGGELFF. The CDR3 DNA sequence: TGTGCCTGGGGGATCCGGGGCCTAGGCGGGGAGCTGTTTTTT.

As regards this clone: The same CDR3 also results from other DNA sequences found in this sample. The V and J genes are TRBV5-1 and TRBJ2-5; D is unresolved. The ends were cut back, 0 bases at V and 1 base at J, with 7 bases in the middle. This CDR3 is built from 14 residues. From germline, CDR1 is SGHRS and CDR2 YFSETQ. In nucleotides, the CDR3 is TGCGCCAGCAGCTTGGGAGACACCCAAGAGACCCAGTACTTC. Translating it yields CASSLGDTQETQYF.

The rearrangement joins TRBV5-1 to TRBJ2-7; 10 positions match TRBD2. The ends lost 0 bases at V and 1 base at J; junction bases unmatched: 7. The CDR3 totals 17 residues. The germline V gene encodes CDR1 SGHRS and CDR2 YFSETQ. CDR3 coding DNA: TGCGCCAGCAGCTTGGGGGATAGGACTAGCGGATCCTACGAGCAGTACTTC. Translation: CASSLGDRTSGSYEQYF. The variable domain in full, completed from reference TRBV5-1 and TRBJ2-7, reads KAGVTQTPRYLIKTRGQQVTLSCSPISGHRSVSWYQQTPGQGLQFLFEYFSETQRNKGNFPGRFSGRQFSNSRSEMNVSTLELGDSALYLCASSLGDRTSGSYEQYFGPGTRLTVT.

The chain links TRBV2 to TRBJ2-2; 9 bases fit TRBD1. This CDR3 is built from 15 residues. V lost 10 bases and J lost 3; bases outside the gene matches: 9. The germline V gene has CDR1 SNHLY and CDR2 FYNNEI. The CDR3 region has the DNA TGTGCCACCAGGGACAGGGCGCCCGACACCGGGGAGCTGTTTTTT. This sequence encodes CATRDRAPDTGELFF.

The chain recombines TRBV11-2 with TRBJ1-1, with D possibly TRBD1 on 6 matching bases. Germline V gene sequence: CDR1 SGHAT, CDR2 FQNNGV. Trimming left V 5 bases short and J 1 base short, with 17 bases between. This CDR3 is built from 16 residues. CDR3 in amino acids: CASSRRTRGGNTEAFF. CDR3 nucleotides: TGTGCCAGCAGCCGACGAACACGAGGGGGGAACACTGAAGCTTTCTTT.

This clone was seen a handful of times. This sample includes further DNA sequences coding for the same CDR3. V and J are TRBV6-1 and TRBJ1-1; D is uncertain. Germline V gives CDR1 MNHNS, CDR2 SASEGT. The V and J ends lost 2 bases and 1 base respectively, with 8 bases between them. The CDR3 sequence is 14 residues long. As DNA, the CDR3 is TGTGCCAGCAGTGAACCAGGAAGGAACACTGAAGCTTTCTTT. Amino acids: CASSEPGRNTEAFF.

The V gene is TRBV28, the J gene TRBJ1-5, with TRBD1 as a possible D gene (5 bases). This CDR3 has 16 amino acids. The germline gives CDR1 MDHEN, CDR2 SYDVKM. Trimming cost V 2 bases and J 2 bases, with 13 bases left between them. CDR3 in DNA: TGTGCCAGCAGTTTACGGGGCCCGGGAGGCAATCAGCCCCAGCATTTT. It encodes CASSLRGPGGNQPQHF.

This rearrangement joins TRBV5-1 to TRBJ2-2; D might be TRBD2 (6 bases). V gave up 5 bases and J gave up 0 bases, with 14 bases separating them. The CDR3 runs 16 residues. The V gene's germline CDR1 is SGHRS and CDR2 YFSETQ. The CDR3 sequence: CASRSTGTANTGELFF. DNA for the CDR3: TGCGCCAGCAGGAGCACTGGGACTGCGAACACCGGGGAGCTGTTTTTT.

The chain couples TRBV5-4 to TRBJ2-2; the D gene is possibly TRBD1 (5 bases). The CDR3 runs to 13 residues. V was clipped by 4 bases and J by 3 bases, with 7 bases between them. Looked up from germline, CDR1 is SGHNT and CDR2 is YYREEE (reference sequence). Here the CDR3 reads CASSPTDTGELFF. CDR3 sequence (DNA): TGTGCCAGCAGCCCGACAGACACCGGGGAGCTGTTTTTT.

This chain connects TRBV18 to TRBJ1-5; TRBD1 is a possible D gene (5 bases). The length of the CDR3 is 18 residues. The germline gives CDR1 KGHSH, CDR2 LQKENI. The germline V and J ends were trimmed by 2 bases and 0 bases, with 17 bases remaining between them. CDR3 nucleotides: TGTGCCAGCTCACCAAACAGGCTATCAGGGTATAGCAATCAGCCCCAGCATTTT. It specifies CASSPNRLSGYSNQPQHF.

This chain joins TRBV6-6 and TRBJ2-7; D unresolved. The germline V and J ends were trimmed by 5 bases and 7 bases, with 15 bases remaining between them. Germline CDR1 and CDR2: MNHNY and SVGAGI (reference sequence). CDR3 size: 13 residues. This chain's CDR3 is CASSTDFMGEQYF. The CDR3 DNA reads TGTGCCAGCAGTACCGATTTTATGGGTGAGCAGTACTTC.

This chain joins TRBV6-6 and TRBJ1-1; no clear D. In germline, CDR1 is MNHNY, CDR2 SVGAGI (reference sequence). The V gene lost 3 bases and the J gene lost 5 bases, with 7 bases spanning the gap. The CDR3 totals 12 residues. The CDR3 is CASSYRATEAFF. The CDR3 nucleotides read TGTGCCAGCAGTTATAGAGCTACTGAAGCTTTCTTT.

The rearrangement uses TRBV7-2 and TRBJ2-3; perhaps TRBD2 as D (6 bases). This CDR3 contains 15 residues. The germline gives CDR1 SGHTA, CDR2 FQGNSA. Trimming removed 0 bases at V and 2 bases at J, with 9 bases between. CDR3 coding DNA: TGTGCCAGCAGCTTAGCGGGACTTAACACAGATACGCAGTATTTT. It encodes CASSLAGLNTDTQYF. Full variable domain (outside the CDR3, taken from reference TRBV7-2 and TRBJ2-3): GAGVSQSPSNKVTEKGKDVELRCDPISGHTALYWYRQSLGQGLEFLIYFQGNSAPDKSGLPSDRFSAERTGGSVSTLTIQRTQQEDSAVYLCASSLAGLNTDTQYFGPGTRLTVL.

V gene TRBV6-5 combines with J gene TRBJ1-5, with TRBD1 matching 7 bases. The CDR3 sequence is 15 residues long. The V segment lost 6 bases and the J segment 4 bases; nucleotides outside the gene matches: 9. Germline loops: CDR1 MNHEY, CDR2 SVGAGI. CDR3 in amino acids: CASRLDRLKNQPQHF. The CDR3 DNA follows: TGTGCCAGCAGGTTGGACAGGTTGAAAAATCAGCCCCAGCATTTT.

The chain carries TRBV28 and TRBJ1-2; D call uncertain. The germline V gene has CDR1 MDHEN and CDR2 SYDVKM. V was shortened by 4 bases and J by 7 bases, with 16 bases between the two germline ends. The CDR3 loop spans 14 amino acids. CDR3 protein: CASSSEGLPGGYTF. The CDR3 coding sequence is TGTGCCAGCAGTTCGGAAGGGTTACCGGGTGGCTACACCTTC.